This TCR beta chain is from a study of blood T cell repertoires in COVID-19. Assay used: immunoSEQ multiplex PCR; TCRdb lists only in-frame clones, some missing. This table holds 150,000 to 200,000 clones, around four fifths found once. In germline, CDR1 is MNHEY, CDR2 SVGAGI. Trimming removed 0 bases from V and 4 bases from J; junction bases left unmatched: 6. There are 16 residues in the CDR3. This chain connects TRBV6-5 to TRBJ1-1; 9 bases match TRBD1. The receptor comes from a woman aged 70-85 years with COVID-19, enrolled during active disease. The source material was peripheral blood. The DNA of the CDR3 is TGTGCCAGCAGTTACTCCACGGGACAGGGTATCACTGAAGCTTTCTTT. This encodes CASSYSTGQGITEAFF.